The TCR beta chain under discussion was sequenced for a study of T cell responses to AZD1222 COVID-19 vaccine. Germline V lookup: CDR1 SGHRS, CDR2 YFSETQ. The trim removed 0 bases at V and 0 bases at J, leaving 3 bases unmatched. CDR3 length equals 15 residues. Study-level points and caveats: The study identified only five or six AZD1222 recipients as seropositive at baseline. CD4 TCRs covered the whole spike, strongest at regions 160-218 and 743-854.

Assay: immunoSEQ multiplex PCR; the TCRdb copy retains only in-frame clones and omits some. This sample has 100,000 or so clones, with roughly 92% found just once. For this clone: The antigen is undetermined.

Specimen: peripheral blood, collected on day 0 of AZD1222 vaccination. The clonotype originates from an adult in good health. This sequence joins TRBV5-1 and TRBJ2-7; 7 nucleotides agree with TRBD1. This CDR3 is CASSLGGTVSYEQYF. The DNA of the CDR3 is TGCGCCAGCAGCTTGGGGGGGACAGTCTCCTACGAGCAGTACTTC.